This TCR beta chain was sequenced during a study of OX40 agonist ivuxolimab in advanced cancers. Study at large: Around 40% of patients had received prior checkpoint inhibitor therapy. Broader study findings: Among some nonresponders, normalized T-cell clonal expansion was also low.

TCRdb keeps only in-frame clones here, not all; method: immunoSEQ multiplex PCR. The sample carries tens of thousands of clones, roughly 89% recorded once. The trim removed 7 bases at V and 3 bases at J, leaving 10 bases unmatched. CDR1 and CDR2 from the germline V gene are MNHEY and SVGAGI. This CDR3 region has 15 residues. A remark on this clone: Its specificity is not known.

The clonotype comes from an adult with an advanced solid tumor such as melanoma, head and neck, liver or kidney cancer. The input for sequencing was CD4+ or CD8+ T cells sorted from blood, taken in a trial of the OX40 agonist ivuxolimab. The chain links TRBV6-5 to TRBJ1-2; 8 bases line up with TRBD1. The CDR3 region has the DNA TGTGCCAGCAAGGCAGGGGGCGACTTCGACTATGGCTACACCTTC. Its protein product is CASKAGGDFDYGYTF.